This TCR beta chain was found in a study of post-analysis software for immune sequencing data. As for the study in general: Secondary progressive, relapsing-remitting and progressive-relapsing multiple sclerosis were among the included disease courses. Study observations and caveats: Patients had higher frequencies than controls of about five TRBV segments, including TRBV5-6, TRBV5-1 and TRBV20-1.

Worth noting for this clonotype: The antigen remains unidentified.

Sequencing libraries made from TCR beta cDNA carried unique molecular identifiers. It was from about 0.94 to 9.7 million T cells that some 500,000 cDNA molecules came. Using its own MiXCR run on the PCR reads, TCRdb lists one record per CDR3 protein. This table has hundreds of thousands of distinct CDR3 sequences, 35% to 45% appearing once. The CDR3 is 12 amino acids. The ends were cut back, 7 bases at V and 11 bases at J, with 17 bases in the middle. The germline V gene encodes CDR1 SEHNR and CDR2 FQNEAQ (reference sequence). The genes are TRBV7-9 and TRBJ2-5; tentatively, D is TRBD2 (6 bases). The sample comprised blood. The TCR originated in a girl aged 5 to 17 with multiple sclerosis. This CDR3 is CASMAGTNEQYF. DNA for the CDR3: TGTGCCAGCATGGCGGGAACCAATGAGCAGTACTTC.